The source of this T cell receptor beta chain is a study of graft-versus-host responses after intestinal transplantation. Whole-study results and caveats: Detected in recipient marrow were GvH clones, some of which were first observed in ileum or blood. Some patients had graft-donor T cell macrochimerism. In their allografts, the ratios of graft-versus-host to host-versus-graft T cell clones were high.

The CDR3 runs 14 residues. CDR1 and CDR2 (germline): MNHNS, SASEGT. Losses at the gene ends were 11 bases for V and 2 bases for J; bases not matched to a gene: 12. Worth noting for this clone: Antigen: not known.

Sequencing was performed with immunoSEQ multiplex PCR; in TCRdb, only in-frame clones are kept and a portion is missing. The table shows 100,000 to 130,000 clones, with roughly 90% occurring only once. The rearrangement joins TRBV6-1 to TRBJ2-7; 7 bases are a match to TRBD2. The clonotype was recovered from a human donor who was the organ donor for an intestinal transplant. The sequencing here drew on unstimulated CD4+ T cells sorted from spleen or lymph node cells, taken before transplant. The DNA for the CDR3 is TGTGCCTGTATGTCGGCGGGGGACCCCTACGAGCAGTACTTC. Protein sequence: CACMSAGDPYEQYF.